This entry is about one TCR beta chain. In the authors' workflow: Quantification of nucleated cells was approximated via reference gene primer amplification. Using immunoSEQ multiplex PCR, the repertoire was profiled, and TCRdb retains in-frame clones only, with some absent. Clone size and the V and J calls come from that table; the DNA yielded D and trimming. The table shows about 69,000 clones, with 75% to 80% occurring only once. V lost 3 bases and J 5 bases, leaving 11 bases between the germline ends. From germline, CDR1 is DFQATT and CDR2 SNEGSKA (reference sequence). This CDR3 has 13 amino acids. The data stem from a study of blood T cell repertoires in COVID-19. Study-wide background: In each case, the material was cDNA or gDNA derived from T cells, B-cell-depleted T cells, or PBMCs.

This clonotype was obtained from a human donor in a cohort sampled during active COVID-19. The sequenced sample consisted of peripheral blood. The chain uses TRBV20-1 and TRBJ1-5; tentatively, D is TRBD1 (6 bases). Written as DNA, the CDR3 is TGCAGTGCTAGTCGGCAGGGGTATCAGCCCCAGCATTTT. It codes for CSASRQGYQPQHF.